This T cell receptor beta chain was obtained from a study of T cell repertoires in cytomegalovirus infection. This clonotype appeared a few times. TCRdb re-called the reads with MiXCR, one entry per CDR3 protein. The sample has 310,000 or so distinct CDR3 sequences, roughly 17% seen once. V lost 2 bases and J lost 3, with 8 bases in between. The CDR3 contains 14 residues. Sample: PBMCs. The gene calls are TRBV12-3 or TRBV12-4 and TRBJ2-1; D might be TRBD1 (6 bases). This receptor was obtained from a human donor in good health (CMV status not recorded). Some clones in this sample may be carry-over from other donors' samples. The CDR3 is CASSLRGHYNEQFF. The CDR3, as DNA: TGTGCCAGCAGTTTAAGGGGACACTACAATGAGCAGTTCTTC.